This TCR beta chain was profiled in a study of CD8 T cells in ankylosing spondylitis. Whole-study findings and limits: In reactive arthritis synovial fluid and blood, some motif variants had been reported before. As for the disease-linked clones, they showed a CD8+ phenotype and occurred at relatively low frequencies in peripheral blood. Enrichment of disease-linked clones was reportedly significant in matched ankylosing spondylitis synovial fluid.

Many counts were recorded for this clonotype. Its antigen is unidentified. V lost 5 bases and J lost 7, with 18 bases in between. The CDR3 sequence is 15 residues long. The germline gives CDR1 MNHEY, CDR2 SVGAGI. Scientists made TCR beta libraries using quantitative 5'-RACE with molecular barcodes. TCRdb re-called the 5' RACE reads through MiXCR, storing one row per CDR3 protein. The table lists fewer than 200,000 distinct CDR3 sequences, approximately 18% of them singletons, with 4.3% in the top ten. The receptor was derived from a male donor aged 5-29 years with ankylosing spondylitis or in good health (not recorded which). The specimen sequenced was blood, either unsorted or a sorted T cell fraction (not recorded which). The chain recombines TRBV6-5 with TRBJ2-1; perhaps TRBD2 as D (6 bases). The CDR3, as DNA: TGTGCCAGCAGTGATCCGGGACTTCGATCAAATGAGCAGTTCTTC. This translates into CASSDPGLRSNEQFF.